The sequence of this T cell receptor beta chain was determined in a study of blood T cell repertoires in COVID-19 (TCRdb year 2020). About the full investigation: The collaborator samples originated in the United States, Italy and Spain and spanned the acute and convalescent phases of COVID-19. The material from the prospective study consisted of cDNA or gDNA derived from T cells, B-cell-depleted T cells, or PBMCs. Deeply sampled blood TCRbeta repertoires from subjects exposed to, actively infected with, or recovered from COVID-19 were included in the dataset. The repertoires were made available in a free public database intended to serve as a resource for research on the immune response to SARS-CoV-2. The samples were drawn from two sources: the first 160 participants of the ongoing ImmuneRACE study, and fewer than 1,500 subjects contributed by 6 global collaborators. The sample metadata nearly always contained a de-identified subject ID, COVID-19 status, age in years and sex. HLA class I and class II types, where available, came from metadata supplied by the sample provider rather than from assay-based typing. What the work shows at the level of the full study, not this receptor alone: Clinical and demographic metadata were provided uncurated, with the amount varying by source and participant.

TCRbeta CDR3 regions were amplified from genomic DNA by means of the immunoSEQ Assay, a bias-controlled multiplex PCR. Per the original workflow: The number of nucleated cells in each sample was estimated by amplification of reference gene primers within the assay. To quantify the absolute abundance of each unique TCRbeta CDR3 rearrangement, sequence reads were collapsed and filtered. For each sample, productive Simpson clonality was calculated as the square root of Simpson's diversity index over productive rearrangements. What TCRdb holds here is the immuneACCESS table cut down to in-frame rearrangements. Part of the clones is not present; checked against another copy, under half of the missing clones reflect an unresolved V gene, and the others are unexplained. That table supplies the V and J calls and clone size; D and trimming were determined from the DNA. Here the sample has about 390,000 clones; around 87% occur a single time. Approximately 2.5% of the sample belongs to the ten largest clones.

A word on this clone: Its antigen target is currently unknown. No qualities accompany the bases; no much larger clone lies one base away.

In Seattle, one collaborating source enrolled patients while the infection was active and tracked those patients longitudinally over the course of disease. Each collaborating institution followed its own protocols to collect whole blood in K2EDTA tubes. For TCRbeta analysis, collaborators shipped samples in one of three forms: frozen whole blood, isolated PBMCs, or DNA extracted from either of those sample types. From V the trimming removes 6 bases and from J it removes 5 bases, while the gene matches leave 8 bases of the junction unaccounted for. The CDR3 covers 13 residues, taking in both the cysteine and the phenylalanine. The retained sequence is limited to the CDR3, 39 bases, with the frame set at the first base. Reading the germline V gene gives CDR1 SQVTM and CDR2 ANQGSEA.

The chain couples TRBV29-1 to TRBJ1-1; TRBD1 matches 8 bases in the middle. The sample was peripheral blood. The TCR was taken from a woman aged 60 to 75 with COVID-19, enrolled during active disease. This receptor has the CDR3 CSVVQGARTEAFF. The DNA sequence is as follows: TGCAGCGTCGTTCAGGGGGCGCGGACTGAAGCTTTCTTT.